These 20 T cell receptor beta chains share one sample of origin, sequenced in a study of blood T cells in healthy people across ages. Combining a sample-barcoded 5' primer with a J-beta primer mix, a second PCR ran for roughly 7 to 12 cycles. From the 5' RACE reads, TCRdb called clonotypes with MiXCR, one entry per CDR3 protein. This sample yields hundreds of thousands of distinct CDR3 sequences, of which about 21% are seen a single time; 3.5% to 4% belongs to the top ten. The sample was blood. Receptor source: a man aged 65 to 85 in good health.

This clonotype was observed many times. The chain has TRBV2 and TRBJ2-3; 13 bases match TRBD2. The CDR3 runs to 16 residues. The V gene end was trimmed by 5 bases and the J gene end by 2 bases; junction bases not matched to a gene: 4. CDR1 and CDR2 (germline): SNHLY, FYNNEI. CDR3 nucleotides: TGTGCCAGCAGTCGAGGACTAGCGGGAGTCACAGATACGCAGTATTTT. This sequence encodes CASSRGLAGVTDTQYF.

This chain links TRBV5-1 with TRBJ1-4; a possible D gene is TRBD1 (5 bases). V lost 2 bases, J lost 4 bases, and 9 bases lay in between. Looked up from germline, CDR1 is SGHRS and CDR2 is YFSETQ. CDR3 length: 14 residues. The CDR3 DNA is TGCGCCAGCAGCTTCGACAGCCGTAATGAAAAACTGTTTTTT. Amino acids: CASSFDSRNEKLFF.

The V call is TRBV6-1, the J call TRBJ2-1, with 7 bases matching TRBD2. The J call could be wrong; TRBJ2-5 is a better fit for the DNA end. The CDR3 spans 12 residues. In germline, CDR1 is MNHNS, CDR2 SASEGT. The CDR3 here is CASRGDYQAQYF. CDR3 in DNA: TGTGCCAGCAGGGGGGACTACCAGGCCCAGTACTTC.

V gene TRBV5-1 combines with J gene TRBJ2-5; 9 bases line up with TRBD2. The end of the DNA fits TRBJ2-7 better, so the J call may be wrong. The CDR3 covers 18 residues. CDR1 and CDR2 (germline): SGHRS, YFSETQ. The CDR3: CASSLVTSKREDSYEQYF. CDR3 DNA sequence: TGCGCCAGCAGCTTGGTGACATCCAAGCGGGAGGACTCCTACGAGCAGTACTTC.

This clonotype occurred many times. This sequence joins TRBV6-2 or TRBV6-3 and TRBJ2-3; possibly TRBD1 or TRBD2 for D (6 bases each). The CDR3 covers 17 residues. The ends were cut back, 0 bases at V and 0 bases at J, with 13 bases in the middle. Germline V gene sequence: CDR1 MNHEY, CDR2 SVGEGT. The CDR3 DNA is TGTGCCAGCAGTTACTCGAGCTGGGGGGCCAGCACAGATACGCAGTATTTT. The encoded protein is CASSYSSWGASTDTQYF.

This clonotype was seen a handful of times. The CDR3 protein is CASSLDASGDTDTQYF. In DNA form, the CDR3 reads TGTGCCAGCAGCTTAGATGCTAGCGGGGATACAGATACGCAGTATTTT. The chain has TRBV7-9 and TRBJ2-3, with 9 bases lining up with TRBD2. Trimming cost V 1 base and J 3 bases; bases outside gene matches: 5. The germline V gene encodes CDR1 SEHNR and CDR2 FQNEAQ (reference sequence). The CDR3 loop spans 16 amino acids.

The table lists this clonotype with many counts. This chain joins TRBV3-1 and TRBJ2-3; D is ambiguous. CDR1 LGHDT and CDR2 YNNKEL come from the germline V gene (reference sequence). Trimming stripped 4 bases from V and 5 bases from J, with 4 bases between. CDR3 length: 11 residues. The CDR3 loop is CASSPGDTQYF. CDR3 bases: TGTGCCAGCAGCCCGGGAGATACGCAGTATTTT.

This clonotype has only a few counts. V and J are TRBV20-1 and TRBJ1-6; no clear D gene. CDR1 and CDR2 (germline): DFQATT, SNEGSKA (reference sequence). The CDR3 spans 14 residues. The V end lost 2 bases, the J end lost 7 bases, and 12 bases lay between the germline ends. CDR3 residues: CSARSVSHNSPLHF. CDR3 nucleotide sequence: TGCAGTGCTAGATCGGTCTCCCACAATTCACCCCTCCACTTT.

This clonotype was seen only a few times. The CDR3 DNA reads as TGTGCCACCAGCAGGAGCGGGGCAACCTACGAGCAGTACTTC. It is translated as CATSRSGATYEQYF. The genes are TRBV15 and TRBJ2-7; 7 bases fit TRBD2. The germline V gene has CDR1 LNHNV and CDR2 YYDKDF (reference sequence). This CDR3 comprises 14 residues. Trimming took 3 bases from V and 2 from J; bases not matched to a gene: 4.

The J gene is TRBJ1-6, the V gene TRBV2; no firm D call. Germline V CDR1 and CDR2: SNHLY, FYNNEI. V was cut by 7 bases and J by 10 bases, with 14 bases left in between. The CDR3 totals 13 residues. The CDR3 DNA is TGTGCCAGCACTCGGTCTCGGTCCTCACCCCTCCACTTT. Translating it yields CASTRSRSSPLHF.

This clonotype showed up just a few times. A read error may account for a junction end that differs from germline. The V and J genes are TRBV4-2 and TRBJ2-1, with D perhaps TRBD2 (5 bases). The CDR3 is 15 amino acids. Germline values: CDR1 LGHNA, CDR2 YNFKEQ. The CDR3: CASSQYEGSYNGQFF. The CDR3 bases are TGTGCCAGCAGCCAATATGAGGGCTCCTACAATGGGCAGTTCTTC.

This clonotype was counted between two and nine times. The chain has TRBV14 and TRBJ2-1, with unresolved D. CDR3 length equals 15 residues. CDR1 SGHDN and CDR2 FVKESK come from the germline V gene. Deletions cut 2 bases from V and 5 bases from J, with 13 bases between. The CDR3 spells CASSQNMGYDNEQFF. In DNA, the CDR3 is TGTGCCAGCAGCCAAAATATGGGGTACGACAATGAGCAGTTCTTC.

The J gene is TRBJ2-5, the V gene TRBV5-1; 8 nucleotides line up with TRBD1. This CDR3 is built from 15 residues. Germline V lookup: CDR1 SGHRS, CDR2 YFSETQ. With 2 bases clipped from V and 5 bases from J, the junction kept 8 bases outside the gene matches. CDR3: CASSFLPGGQETQYF. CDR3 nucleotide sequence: TGCGCCAGCAGCTTCTTGCCAGGGGGCCAGGAGACCCAGTACTTC.

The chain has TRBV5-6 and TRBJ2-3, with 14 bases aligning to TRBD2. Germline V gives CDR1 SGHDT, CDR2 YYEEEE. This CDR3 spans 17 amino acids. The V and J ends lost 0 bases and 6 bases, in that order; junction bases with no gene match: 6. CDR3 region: CASSLGRGLAGVDTQYF. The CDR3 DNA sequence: TGTGCCAGCAGCTTGGGCCGGGGACTAGCGGGAGTTGATACGCAGTATTTT.

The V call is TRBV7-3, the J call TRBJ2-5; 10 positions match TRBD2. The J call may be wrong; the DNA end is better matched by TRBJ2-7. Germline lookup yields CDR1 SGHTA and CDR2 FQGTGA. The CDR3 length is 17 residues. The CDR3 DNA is TGTGCCAGCAGCGCACCGTTAGGGGCTAGCGGGGGCTACGAGCAGTACTTC. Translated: CASSAPLGASGGYEQYF.

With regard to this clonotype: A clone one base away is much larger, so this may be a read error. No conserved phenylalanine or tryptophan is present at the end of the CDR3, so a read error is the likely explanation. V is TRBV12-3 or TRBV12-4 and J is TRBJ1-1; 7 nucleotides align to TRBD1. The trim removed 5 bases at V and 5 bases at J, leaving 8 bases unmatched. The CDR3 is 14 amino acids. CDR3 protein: CASSPTGRWTEAFL. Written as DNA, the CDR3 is TGTGCCAGCAGTCCGACAGGGCGGTGGACTGAAGCTTTCCTT.

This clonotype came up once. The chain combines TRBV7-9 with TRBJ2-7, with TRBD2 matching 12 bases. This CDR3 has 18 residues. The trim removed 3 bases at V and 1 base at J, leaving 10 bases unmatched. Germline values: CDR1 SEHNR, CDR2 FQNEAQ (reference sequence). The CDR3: CASSFPTSGGRGSYEQYF. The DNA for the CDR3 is TGTGCCAGCAGCTTCCCCACTAGCGGGGGGCGCGGTTCCTACGAGCAGTACTTC. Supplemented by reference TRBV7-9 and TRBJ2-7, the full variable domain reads DTGVSQNPRHKITKRGQNVTFRCDPISEHNRLYWYRQTLGQGPEFLTYFQNEAQLEKSRLLSDRFSAERPKGSFSTLEIQRTEQGDSAMYLCASSFPTSGGRGSYEQYFGPGTRLTVT.

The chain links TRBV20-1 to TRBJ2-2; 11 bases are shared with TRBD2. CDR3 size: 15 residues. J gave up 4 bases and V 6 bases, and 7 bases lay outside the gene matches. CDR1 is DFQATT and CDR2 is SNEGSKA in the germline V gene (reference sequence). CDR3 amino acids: CSAKIAGGPTGELFF. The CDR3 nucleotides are TGCAGTGCCAAGATAGCGGGAGGGCCCACCGGGGAGCTGTTTTTT.

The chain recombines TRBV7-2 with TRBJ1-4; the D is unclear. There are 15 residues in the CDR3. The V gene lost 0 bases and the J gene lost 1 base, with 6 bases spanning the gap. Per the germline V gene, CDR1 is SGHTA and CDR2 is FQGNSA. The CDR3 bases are TGTGCCAGCAGCTTAGCAATAGGAACTAATGAAAAACTGTTTTTT. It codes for CASSLAIGTNEKLFF. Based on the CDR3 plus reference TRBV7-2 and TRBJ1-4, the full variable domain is GAGVSQSPSNKVTEKGKDVELRCDPISGHTALYWYRQSLGQGLEFLIYFQGNSAPDKSGLPSDRFSAERTGGSVSTLTIQRTQQEDSAVYLCASSLAIGTNEKLFFGSGTQLSVL.

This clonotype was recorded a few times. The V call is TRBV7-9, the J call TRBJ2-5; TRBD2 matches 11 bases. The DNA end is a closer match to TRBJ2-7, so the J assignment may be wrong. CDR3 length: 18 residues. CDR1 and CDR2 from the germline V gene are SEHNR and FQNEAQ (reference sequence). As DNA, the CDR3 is TGTGCCAGCAGCTTAGCGCTAGTGCTAGCGGGAGGCCTATACGAGCAGTACTTC. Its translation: CASSLALVLAGGLYEQYF.